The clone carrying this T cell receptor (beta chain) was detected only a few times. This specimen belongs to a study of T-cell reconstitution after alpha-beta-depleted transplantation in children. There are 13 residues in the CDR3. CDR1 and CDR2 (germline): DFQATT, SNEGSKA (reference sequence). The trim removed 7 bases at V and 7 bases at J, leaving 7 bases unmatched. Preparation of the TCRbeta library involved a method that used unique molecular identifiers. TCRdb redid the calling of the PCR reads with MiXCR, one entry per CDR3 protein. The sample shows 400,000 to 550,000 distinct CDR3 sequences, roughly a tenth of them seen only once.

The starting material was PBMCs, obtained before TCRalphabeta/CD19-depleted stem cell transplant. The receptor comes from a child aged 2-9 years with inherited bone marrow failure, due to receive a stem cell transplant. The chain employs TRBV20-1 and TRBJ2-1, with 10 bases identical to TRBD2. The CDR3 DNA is TGCAGTGGATCAAGGACTAGCGGTAATGAGCAGTTCTTC. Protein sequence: CSGSRTSGNEQFF.